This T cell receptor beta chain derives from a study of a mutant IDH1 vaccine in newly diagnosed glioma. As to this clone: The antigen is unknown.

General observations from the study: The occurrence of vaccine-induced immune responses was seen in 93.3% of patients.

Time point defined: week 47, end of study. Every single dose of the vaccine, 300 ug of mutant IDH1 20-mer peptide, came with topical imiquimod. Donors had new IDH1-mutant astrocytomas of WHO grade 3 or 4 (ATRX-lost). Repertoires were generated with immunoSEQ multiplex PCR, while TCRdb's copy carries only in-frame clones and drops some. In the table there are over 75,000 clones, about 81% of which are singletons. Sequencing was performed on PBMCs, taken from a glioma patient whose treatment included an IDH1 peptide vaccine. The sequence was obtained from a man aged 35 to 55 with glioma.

In DNA, the CDR3 is TGTGCCAGCAGCTGGGGGGGACAGATGAACACTGAAGCTTTCTTT. It yields the protein CASSWGGQMNTEAFF. The chain employs TRBV5-5 and TRBJ1-1; 7 bases fit TRBD1. This CDR3 comprises 15 residues. Germline trimming cut 3 bases from V and 0 bases from J; bases unmatched to any gene: 5. The germline V gene encodes CDR1 SGHKS and CDR2 YYEKEE (reference sequence).